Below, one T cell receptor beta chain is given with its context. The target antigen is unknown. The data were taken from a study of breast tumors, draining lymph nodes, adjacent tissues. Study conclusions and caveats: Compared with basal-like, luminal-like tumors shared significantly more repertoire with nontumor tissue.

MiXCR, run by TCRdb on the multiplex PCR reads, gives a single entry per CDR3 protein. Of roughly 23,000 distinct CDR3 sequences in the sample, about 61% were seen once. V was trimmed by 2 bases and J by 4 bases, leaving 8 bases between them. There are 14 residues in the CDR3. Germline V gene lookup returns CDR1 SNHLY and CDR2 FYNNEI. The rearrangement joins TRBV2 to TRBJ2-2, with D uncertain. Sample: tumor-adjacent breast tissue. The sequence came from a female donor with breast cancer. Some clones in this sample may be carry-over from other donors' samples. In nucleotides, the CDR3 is TGTGCCAGCAGTGAAAGCAGAACCACCGGGGAGCTGTTTTTT. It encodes CASSESRTTGELFF.